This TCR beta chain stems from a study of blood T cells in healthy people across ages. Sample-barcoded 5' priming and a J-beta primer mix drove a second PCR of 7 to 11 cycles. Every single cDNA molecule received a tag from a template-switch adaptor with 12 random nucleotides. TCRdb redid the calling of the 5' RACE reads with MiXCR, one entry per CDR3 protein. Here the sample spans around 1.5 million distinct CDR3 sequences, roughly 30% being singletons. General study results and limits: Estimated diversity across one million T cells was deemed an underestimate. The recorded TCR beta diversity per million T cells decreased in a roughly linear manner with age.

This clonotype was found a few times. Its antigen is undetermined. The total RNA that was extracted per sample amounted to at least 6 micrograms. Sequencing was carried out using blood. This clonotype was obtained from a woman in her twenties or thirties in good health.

This CDR3 is CAISTGTGELFF. The CDR3 DNA follows: TGTGCCATCAGTACGGGGACCGGGGAGCTGTTTTTT. V usage is TRBV10-3 and J usage is TRBJ2-2, with D perhaps TRBD2 (5 bases). Germline V gives CDR1 ENHRY, CDR2 SYGVKD. The CDR3 runs 12 residues. The V end lost 5 bases, the J end lost 5 bases, and 6 bases lay between the germline ends.